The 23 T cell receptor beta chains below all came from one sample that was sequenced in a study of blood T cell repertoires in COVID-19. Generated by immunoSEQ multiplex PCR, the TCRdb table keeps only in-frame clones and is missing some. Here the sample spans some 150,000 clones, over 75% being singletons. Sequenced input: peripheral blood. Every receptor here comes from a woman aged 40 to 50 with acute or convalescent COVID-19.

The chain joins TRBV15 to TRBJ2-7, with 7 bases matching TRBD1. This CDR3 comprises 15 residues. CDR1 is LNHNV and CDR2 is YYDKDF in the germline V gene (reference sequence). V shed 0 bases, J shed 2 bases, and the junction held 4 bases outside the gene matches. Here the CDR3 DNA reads TGTGCCACCAGCAGAGATCTAGGGACAGCCTACGAGCAGTACTTC. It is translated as CATSRDLGTAYEQYF.

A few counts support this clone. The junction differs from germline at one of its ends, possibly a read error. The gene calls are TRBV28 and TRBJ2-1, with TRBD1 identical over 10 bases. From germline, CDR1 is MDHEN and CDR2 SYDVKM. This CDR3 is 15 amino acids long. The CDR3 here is CASTLPRQGADEQFF. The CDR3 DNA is TGTGCCAGCACTTTACCTCGACAGGGGGCGGATGAGCAGTTCTTC.

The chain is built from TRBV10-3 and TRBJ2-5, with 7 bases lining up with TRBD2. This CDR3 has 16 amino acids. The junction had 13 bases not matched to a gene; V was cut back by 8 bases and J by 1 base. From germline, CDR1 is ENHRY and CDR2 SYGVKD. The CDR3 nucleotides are TGTGCCATCGCGGGAGTGTGGACCGCGGGCCAAGAGACCCAGTACTTC. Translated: CAIAGVWTAGQETQYF.

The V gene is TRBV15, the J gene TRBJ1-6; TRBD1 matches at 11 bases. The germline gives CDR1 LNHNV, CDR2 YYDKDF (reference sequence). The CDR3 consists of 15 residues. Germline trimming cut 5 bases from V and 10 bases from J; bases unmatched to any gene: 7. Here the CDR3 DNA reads TGTGCCACCAGCGGGCGGACAGGGGGCCGATCACCCCTCCACTTT. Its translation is CATSGRTGGRSPLHF. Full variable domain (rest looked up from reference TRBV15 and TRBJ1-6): DAMVIQNPRYQVTQFGKPVTLSCSQTLNHNVMYWYQQKSSQAPKLLFHYYDKDFNNEADTPDNFQSRRPNTSFCFLDIRSPGLGDTAMYLCATSGRTGGRSPLHFGNGTRLTVT.

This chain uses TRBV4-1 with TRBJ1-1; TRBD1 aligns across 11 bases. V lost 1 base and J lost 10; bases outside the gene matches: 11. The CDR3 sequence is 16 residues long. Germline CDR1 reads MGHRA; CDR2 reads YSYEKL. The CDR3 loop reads CASSQGDRGIMTGAFF. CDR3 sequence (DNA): TGCGCCAGCAGCCAAGGGGACAGGGGGATTATGACGGGAGCTTTCTTT.

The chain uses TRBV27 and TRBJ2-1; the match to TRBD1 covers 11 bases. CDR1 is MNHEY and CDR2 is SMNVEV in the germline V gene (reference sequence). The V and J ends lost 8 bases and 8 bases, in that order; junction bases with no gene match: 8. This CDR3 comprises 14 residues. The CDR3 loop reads CASYRTGGMDEQFF. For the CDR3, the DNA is TGTGCCAGCTACCGGACAGGGGGCATGGATGAGCAGTTCTTC.

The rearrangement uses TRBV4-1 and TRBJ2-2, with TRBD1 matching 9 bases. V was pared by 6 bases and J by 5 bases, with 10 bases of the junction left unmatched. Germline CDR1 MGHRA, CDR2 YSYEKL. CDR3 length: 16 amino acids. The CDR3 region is CASRISGTGNTGELFF. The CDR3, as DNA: TGCGCCAGCAGAATCTCCGGGACAGGGAATACCGGGGAGCTGTTTTTT.

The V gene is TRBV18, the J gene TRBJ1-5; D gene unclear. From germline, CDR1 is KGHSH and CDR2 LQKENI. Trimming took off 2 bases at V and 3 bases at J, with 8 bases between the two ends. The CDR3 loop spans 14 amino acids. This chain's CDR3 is CASSPSRLNQPQHF. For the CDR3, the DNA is TGTGCCAGCTCACCATCGAGGCTCAATCAGCCCCAGCATTTT.

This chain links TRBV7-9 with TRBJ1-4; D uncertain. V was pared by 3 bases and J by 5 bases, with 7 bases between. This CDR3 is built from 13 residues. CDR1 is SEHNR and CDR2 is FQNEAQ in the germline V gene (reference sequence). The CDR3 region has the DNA TGTGCCAGCAGCTTTATACGGAATGAAAAACTGTTTTTT. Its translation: CASSFIRNEKLFF.

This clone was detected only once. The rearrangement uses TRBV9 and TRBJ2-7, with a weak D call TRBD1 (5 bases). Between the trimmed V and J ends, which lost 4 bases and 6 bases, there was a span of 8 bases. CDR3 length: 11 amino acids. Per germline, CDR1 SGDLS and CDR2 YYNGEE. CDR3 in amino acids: CASSQGSEQYF. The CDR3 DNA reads TGTGCCAGCAGCCAGGGTAGCGAGCAGTACTTC.

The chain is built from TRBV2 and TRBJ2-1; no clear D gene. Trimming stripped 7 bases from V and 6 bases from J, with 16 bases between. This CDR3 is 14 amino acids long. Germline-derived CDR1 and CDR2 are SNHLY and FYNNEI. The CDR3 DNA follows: TGTGCCAGCATAGGCATACTAAACTCCAATGAGCAGTTCTTC. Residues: CASIGILNSNEQFF.

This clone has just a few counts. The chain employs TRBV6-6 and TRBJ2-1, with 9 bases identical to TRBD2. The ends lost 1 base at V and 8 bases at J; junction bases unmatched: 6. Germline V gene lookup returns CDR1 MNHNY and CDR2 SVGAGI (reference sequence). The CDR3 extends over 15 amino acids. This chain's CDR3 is CASSYWRGGQDEQFF. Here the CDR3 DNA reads TGTGCCAGCAGTTACTGGCGGGGGGGCCAGGATGAGCAGTTCTTC.

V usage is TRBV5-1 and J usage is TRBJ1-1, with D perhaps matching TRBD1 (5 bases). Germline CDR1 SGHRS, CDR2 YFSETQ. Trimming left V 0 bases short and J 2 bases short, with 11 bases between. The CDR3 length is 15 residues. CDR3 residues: CASSLVQGSNTEAFF. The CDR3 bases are TGCGCCAGCAGCTTGGTGCAGGGTAGTAACACTGAAGCTTTCTTT.

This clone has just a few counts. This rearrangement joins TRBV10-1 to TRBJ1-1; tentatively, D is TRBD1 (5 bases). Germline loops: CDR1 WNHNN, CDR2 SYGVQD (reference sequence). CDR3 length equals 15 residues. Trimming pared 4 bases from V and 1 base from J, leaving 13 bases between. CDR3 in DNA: TGCGCCAGCAGTGCCACGGACACGGGGAACACTGAAGCTTTCTTT. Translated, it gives CASSATDTGNTEAFF.

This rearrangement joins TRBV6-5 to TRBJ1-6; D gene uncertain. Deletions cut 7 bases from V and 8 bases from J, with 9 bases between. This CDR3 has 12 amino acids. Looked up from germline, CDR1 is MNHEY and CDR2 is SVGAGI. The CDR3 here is CASMREDSPLHF. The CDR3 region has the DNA TGTGCCAGCATGCGAGAAGATTCACCCCTCCACTTT.

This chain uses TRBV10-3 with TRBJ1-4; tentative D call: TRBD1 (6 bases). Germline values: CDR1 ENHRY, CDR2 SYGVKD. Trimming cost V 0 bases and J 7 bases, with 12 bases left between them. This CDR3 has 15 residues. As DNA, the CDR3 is TGTGCCATCAGTGAGTCGCGGGGGGCGGGTGAAAAACTGTTTTTT. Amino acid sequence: CAISESRGAGEKLFF.

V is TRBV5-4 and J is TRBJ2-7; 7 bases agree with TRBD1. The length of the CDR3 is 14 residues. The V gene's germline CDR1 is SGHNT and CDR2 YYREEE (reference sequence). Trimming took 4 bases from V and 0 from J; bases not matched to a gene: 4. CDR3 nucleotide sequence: TGTGCCAGCAGCGTACGGGACAGCTCCTACGAGCAGTACTTC. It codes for CASSVRDSSYEQYF.

The CDR3 nucleotides are TGCGCCAGCAGCTTGGGAATTACGACGGGCTCCTACGAGCAGTACTTC. Translating it yields CASSLGITTGSYEQYF. The genes are TRBV5-1 and TRBJ2-7; D is ambiguous. Germline assignment: CDR1 SGHRS and CDR2 YFSETQ. V gave up 0 bases and J gave up 0 bases, with 13 bases separating them. The CDR3 is 16 amino acids.

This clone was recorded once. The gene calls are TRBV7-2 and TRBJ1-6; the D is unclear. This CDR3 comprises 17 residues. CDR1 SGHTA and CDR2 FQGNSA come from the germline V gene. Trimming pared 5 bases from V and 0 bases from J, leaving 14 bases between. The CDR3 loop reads CASSLKAPSSYNSPLHF. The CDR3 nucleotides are TGTGCCAGCAGCCTCAAAGCCCCTTCCTCCTATAATTCACCCCTCCACTTT.

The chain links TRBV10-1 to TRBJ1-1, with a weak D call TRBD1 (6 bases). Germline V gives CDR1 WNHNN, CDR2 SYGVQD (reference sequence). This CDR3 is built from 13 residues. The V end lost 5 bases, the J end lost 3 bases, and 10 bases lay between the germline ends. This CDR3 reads CASSSGVHTEAFF. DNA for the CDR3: TGCGCCAGCAGTTCAGGGGTTCACACTGAAGCTTTCTTT.

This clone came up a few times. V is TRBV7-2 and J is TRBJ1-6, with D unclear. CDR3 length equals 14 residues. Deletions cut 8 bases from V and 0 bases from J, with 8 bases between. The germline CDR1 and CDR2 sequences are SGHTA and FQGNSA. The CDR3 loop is CASGRRSYNSPLHF. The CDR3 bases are TGTGCCAGCGGGCGACGCTCCTATAATTCACCCCTCCACTTT. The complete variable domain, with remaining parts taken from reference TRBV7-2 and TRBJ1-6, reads GAGVSQSPSNKVTEKGKDVELRCDPISGHTALYWYRQSLGQGLEFLIYFQGNSAPDKSGLPSDRFSAERTGGSVSTLTIQRTQQEDSAVYLCASGRRSYNSPLHFGNGTRLTVT.

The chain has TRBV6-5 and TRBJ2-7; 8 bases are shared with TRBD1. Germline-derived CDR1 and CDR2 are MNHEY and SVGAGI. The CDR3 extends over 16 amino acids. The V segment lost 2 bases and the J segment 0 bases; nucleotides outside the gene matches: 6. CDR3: CASSYGQGLGSYEQYF. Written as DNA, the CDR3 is TGTGCCAGCAGTTACGGACAGGGTCTGGGCTCCTACGAGCAGTACTTC.

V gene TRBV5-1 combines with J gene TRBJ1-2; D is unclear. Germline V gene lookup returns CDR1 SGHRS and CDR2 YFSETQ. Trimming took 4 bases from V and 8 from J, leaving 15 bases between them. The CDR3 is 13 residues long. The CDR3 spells CASSREDVYGYTF. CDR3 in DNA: TGCGCCAGCAGCCGTGAAGATGTCTACGGCTACACCTTC.